Each of the 20 T cell receptor beta chains below was sequenced from the same sample in a study of T cell repertoires in cytomegalovirus infection. These receptors are not linked to any known antigen. TCRdb ran MiXCR on the reads and lists one entry per CDR3 protein. The sample contains around 140,000 distinct CDR3 sequences, about 32% of which appear only once. Sequenced here: CD8+ T cells from cultured PBMCs, sampled from culture after CMV antigen stimulation. All receptors come from a human donor in good health (CMV status not recorded). Some clones in this sample may be carry-over from other donors' samples.

This clonotype was found a few times. This sequence joins TRBV5-6 and TRBJ1-1; no clear D gene. Trimming pared 3 bases from V and 1 base from J, leaving 10 bases between. CDR1 is SGHDT and CDR2 is YYEEEE in the germline V gene. The CDR3 totals 14 residues. For the CDR3, the DNA is TGTGCCAGCAGCTCCGACTGGGGGAACACTGAAGCTTTCTTT. Translated: CASSSDWGNTEAFF.

About this clonotype: One junction end disagrees with the germline gene, perhaps due to a read error. This chain joins TRBV24-1 and TRBJ1-5; TRBD1 matches 7 bases. Germline V gene sequence: CDR1 KGHDR, CDR2 SFDVKD. The CDR3 totals 16 residues. Here the CDR3 reads CASSFLWTGVNQPQHF. In DNA, the CDR3 is TGTGCCAGCAGTTTCCTCTGGACAGGAGTCAATCAGCCCCAGCATTTT.

This sequence joins TRBV27 and TRBJ1-2, with TRBD1 matching 7 bases. The germline CDR1 and CDR2 sequences are MNHEY and SMNVEV (reference sequence). Trimming cost V 7 bases and J 6 bases; bases outside gene matches: 11. This CDR3 region has 14 residues. The CDR3 here is CASNVQGKYDGYTF. CDR3 nucleotides: TGTGCCAGCAACGTACAGGGGAAATATGATGGCTACACCTTC.

A single count supports this clonotype. The chain combines TRBV20-1 with TRBJ2-7; 9 bases fit TRBD1. Germline-derived CDR1 and CDR2 are DFQATT and SNEGSKA (reference sequence). V lost 3 bases, J lost 6 bases, and 3 bases stayed unmatched. The CDR3 is 12 residues long. The CDR3 bases are TGCAGTGCTAGCAGACAGGGGGGCGAGCAGTACTTC. Its protein is CSASRQGGEQYF.

This clonotype was observed many times. V gene TRBV6-1 combines with J gene TRBJ1-1; D is unresolved. The CDR3 contains 14 residues. The germline V gene encodes CDR1 MNHNS and CDR2 SASEGT. V was shortened by 4 bases and J by 5 bases, with 14 bases between the two germline ends. The CDR3 loop reads CASSVALPRTEAFF. The DNA for the CDR3 is TGTGCCAGCAGTGTAGCCCTACCCCGGACTGAAGCTTTCTTT.

In its sample, this clonotype was seen a few times. The chain joins TRBV6-5 to TRBJ2-2; D ambiguous. Germline CDR1 and CDR2: MNHEY and SVGAGI. Trimming removed 2 bases from V and 0 bases from J, with 7 bases in between. The CDR3 loop spans 15 amino acids. CDR3 protein: CASSYRVANTGELFF. The CDR3 DNA is TGTGCCAGCAGTTACAGGGTGGCGAACACCGGGGAGCTGTTTTTT.

This clonotype was seen ten or more times. This chain connects TRBV27 to TRBJ1-1; D unclear. The germline CDR1 and CDR2 sequences are MNHEY and SMNVEV (reference sequence). The germline V and J ends were trimmed by 5 bases and 7 bases, with 14 bases remaining between them. The CDR3 runs 13 residues. The CDR3, as DNA: TGTGCCAGCAGTCTGTCCCGCGCTGATGAAGCTTTCTTT. Translated, it gives CASSLSRADEAFF.

This chain connects TRBV7-9 to TRBJ1-1; D unresolved. The CDR3 loop spans 12 amino acids. Trimming left V 5 bases short and J 0 bases short, with 4 bases between. Germline V gene lookup returns CDR1 SEHNR and CDR2 FQNEAQ (reference sequence). The DNA of the CDR3 is TGTGCCAGCAGCGACATGAACACTGAAGCTTTCTTT. This sequence encodes CASSDMNTEAFF.

This clonotype was observed a few times. The chain has TRBV10-3 and TRBJ2-3, with D perhaps matching TRBD1 (7 bases). V lost 3 bases, J lost 2 bases, and 15 bases lay in between. Germline CDR1 ENHRY, CDR2 SYGVKD. The CDR3 consists of 16 residues. As DNA, the CDR3 is TGTGCCATCAGTGACCTCGGAGGGGGCGACACAGATACGCAGTATTTT. Translated, it gives CAISDLGGGDTDTQYF.

This clonotype has more than one count but fewer than ten. This chain uses TRBV12-3 or TRBV12-4 with TRBJ2-7, with 10 bases lining up with TRBD2. This CDR3 has 14 residues. V lost 6 bases, J lost 4 bases, and 6 bases stayed unmatched. The CDR3 sequence is CASRGTSVAYEQYF. CDR3 nucleotide sequence: TGTGCCAGCAGGGGGACTAGCGTTGCGTACGAGCAGTACTTC.

V usage is TRBV27 and J usage is TRBJ1-1; D perhaps matches TRBD1 (5 bases). Germline-derived CDR1 and CDR2 are MNHEY and SMNVEV (reference sequence). This CDR3 is built from 13 residues. The V end lost 7 bases, the J end lost 3 bases, and 12 bases lay between the germline ends. This chain's CDR3 is CASTPTGDTEAFF. The CDR3 DNA reads TGTGCCAGCACCCCAACAGGCGACACTGAAGCTTTCTTT.

The rearrangement joins TRBV27 to TRBJ1-5, with D possibly TRBD1 on 5 matching bases. Germline-derived CDR1 and CDR2 are MNHEY and SMNVEV (reference sequence). The CDR3 covers 13 residues. V was trimmed by 10 bases and J by 7 bases, leaving 17 bases between them. CDR3 nucleotides: TGTGCCACCTCCGGGGGAGGGCGGCAGCCCCAGCATTTT. Protein sequence: CATSGGGRQPQHF.

The rearrangement uses TRBV4-1 and TRBJ1-6, with D maybe TRBD1 (6 bases). V lost 1 base to trimming and J lost 6 bases, with 13 bases between them. The CDR3 has 16 residues. The germline V gene encodes CDR1 MGHRA and CDR2 YSYEKL. The CDR3 sequence: CASSQVIRDINSPLHF. CDR3 nucleotides: TGCGCCAGCAGCCAAGTCATCCGGGACATTAATTCACCCCTCCACTTT.

Notes on this clonotype: This sequence may be a read error, since a much larger clone differs from it by one base. The chain employs TRBV7-2 and TRBJ1-5, with a possible D match to TRBD1 (5 bases). The germline V gene encodes CDR1 SGHTA and CDR2 FQGNSA. The V gene lost 5 bases and the J gene lost 6 bases, with 23 bases spanning the gap. The CDR3 is 17 amino acids. In DNA form, the CDR3 reads TGTGCCAGCAGCCCAAACCTGGAGGGACGCTTAAGTCAGCCCCAGCATTTT. Translation gives CASSPNLEGRLSQPQHF.

This clonotype was observed a few times. The J gene is TRBJ2-1, the V gene TRBV6-5, with 9 bases aligning to TRBD1. V gave up 2 bases and J gave up 9 bases; unmatched junction bases: 8. Germline V gene sequence: CDR1 MNHEY, CDR2 SVGAGI. The CDR3 totals 15 residues. CDR3 DNA: TGTGCCAGCAGTTACGAGGGACAGGGTAATAGTGAGCAGTTCTTC. Amino acid sequence: CASSYEGQGNSEQFF.

The genes are TRBV12-3 or TRBV12-4 and TRBJ2-3; the D call may be TRBD1 or TRBD2 (5 bases each). The CDR3 covers 14 residues. Trimming cost V 5 bases and J 5 bases, with 14 bases left between them. The CDR3: CASSPGTLEDTQYF. CDR3 sequence (DNA): TGTGCCAGCAGTCCAGGGACGTTGGAAGATACGCAGTATTTT.

V gene TRBV12-3 or TRBV12-4 combines with J gene TRBJ1-4; TRBD1 agrees at 8 bases. V dropped 5 bases and J dropped 5; count of bases not matched to a gene: 7. The CDR3 runs to 15 residues. CDR3 loop: CASSPRQGSNEKLFF. DNA of the CDR3: TGTGCCAGCAGTCCCCGACAGGGGAGCAATGAAAAACTGTTTTTT.

A few counts support this clonotype. V is TRBV27 and J is TRBJ2-1, with 11 bases identical to TRBD2. V lost 5 bases, J lost 4 bases, and 4 bases stayed unmatched. The CDR3 loop spans 15 amino acids. Germline assignment: CDR1 MNHEY and CDR2 SMNVEV (reference sequence). The CDR3 nucleotides are TGTGCCAGCAGTCCCGGGACTAGCGGATACAATGAGCAGTTCTTC. It specifies CASSPGTSGYNEQFF.

This clonotype was picked up a small number of times. The chain combines TRBV12-3 or TRBV12-4 with TRBJ2-3; maybe TRBD1 (6 bases). Trimming stripped 5 bases from V and 3 bases from J, with 9 bases between. The CDR3 is made up of 13 amino acids. The CDR3 region is CASSQGWTDTQYF. CDR3 nucleotide sequence: TGTGCCAGCAGTCAGGGGTGGACAGATACGCAGTATTTT.

Comments on this clonotype: The conserved phenylalanine or tryptophan normally closing the CDR3 is absent here, so this likely arose from a read error. The CDR3 DNA reads as TGTGCCAGCAGTTTTCCTAGCGGGGGTGCATCCTACGAGCAGTACTCC. Translation gives CASSFPSGGASYEQYS. This chain connects TRBV28 to TRBJ2-7, with 10 positions matching TRBD2. The germline gives CDR1 MDHEN, CDR2 SYDVKM. The trim removed 3 bases at V and 1 base at J, leaving 6 bases unmatched. The CDR3 is 16 amino acids.